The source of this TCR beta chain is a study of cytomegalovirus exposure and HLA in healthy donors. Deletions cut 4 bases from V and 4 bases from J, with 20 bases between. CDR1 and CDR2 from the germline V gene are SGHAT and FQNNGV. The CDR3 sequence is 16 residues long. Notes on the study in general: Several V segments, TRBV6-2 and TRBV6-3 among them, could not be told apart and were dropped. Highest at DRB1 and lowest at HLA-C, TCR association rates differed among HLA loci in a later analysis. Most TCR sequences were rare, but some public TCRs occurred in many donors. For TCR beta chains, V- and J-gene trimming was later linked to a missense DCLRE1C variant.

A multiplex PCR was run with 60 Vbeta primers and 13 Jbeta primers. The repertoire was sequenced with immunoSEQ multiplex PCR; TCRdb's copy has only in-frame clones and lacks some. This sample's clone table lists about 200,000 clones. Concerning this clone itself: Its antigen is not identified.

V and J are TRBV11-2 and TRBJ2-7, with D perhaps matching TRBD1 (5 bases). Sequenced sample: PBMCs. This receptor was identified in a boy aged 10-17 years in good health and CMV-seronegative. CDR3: CASSSYQGSARYEQYF. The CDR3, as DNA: TGTGCCAGCAGCTCATATCAGGGTTCCGCAAGGTACGAGCAGTACTTC.